These T cell receptor beta chains were read from a single sample in a study of control samples from healthy donors and cancer patients. The table came from immunoSEQ multiplex PCR; TCRdb's copy has only in-frame clones and leaves some out. The profile shows under 150,000 clones, 70% to 90% of them singletons. Sequencing was performed on blood. These TCRs come from a man between 35 and 55 years old in good health. Both conserved end residues are part of each CDR3. The D gene is left open where the match is weak. Clone size, where shown, is once, few, many, or a class for clones that have expanded.

CDR3 DNA: TGTGCCAGCAGCTTAGGCGCGGGGGGGCCGGACAATGAGCAGTTCTTC; CDR3 protein: CASSLGAGGPDNEQFF; clone size: .; V gene: TRBV13; J gene: TRBJ2-1; D gene: TRBD2
CDR3 DNA: TGTGCCTGGAGTGAATGGCAGGGTAAGGTAACTGAAGCTTTCTTT; CDR3 protein: CAWSEWQGKVTEAFF; clone size: .; V gene: TRBV30; J gene: TRBJ1-1; D gene: .
CDR3 DNA: TGTGCCAGCAGTGAAGAGGACAGGGCTGGAAACACCATATATTTT; CDR3 protein: CASSEEDRAGNTIYF; clone size: .; V gene: TRBV6-1; J gene: TRBJ1-3; D gene: TRBD1
CDR3 DNA: TGTGCCAGCAGCCTCACCGGACTCCATAGCACAGATACGCAGTATTTT; CDR3 protein: CASSLTGLHSTDTQYF; clone size: .; V gene: TRBV13; J gene: TRBJ2-3; D gene: .
CDR3 DNA: TGTGCCAGCAGTTCCAGCGGGGGGGTTGGAAATGAGCAGTTCTTC; CDR3 protein: CASSSSGGVGNEQFF; clone size: .; V gene: TRBV2; J gene: TRBJ2-1; D gene: TRBD2
CDR3 DNA: TGTGCCAGCAGCTTCAGGGGAGAGAATTCACCCCTCCACTTT; CDR3 protein: CASSFRGENSPLHF; clone size: .; V gene: TRBV7-9; J gene: TRBJ1-6; D gene: .
CDR3 DNA: TGTGCCAGCAGCCCAAGAGCAGGGCGGAACACTGAAGCTTTCTTT; CDR3 protein: CASSPRAGRNTEAFF; clone size: .; V gene: TRBV7-2; J gene: TRBJ1-1; D gene: .
CDR3 DNA: TGTGCCAGCAGCTCCTCCCAAACAGGGAGCAATGAGCAGTTCTTC; CDR3 protein: CASSSSQTGSNEQFF; clone size: .; V gene: TRBV5-4; J gene: TRBJ2-1; D gene: .
CDR3 DNA: TGTGCCAGCAGCGCGGCGAGGGGAGGCAGTGAGCAGTACTTC; CDR3 protein: CASSAARGGSEQYF; clone size: .; V gene: TRBV9; J gene: TRBJ2-7; D gene: .
CDR3 DNA: TGCAGCGTTGAAGGTACGAGGACAGGGAGGTCCTACGAGCAGTACTTC; CDR3 protein: CSVEGTRTGRSYEQYF; clone size: .; V gene: TRBV29-1; J gene: TRBJ2-7; D gene: TRBD1
CDR3 DNA: TGTGCCAGCAGTACGTCCCTCGACTATGGCTACACCTTC; CDR3 protein: CASSTSLDYGYTF; clone size: .; V gene: TRBV28; J gene: TRBJ1-2; D gene: .
CDR3 DNA: TGTGCCTGGAGCCCCAACCTGGGGGGATCCTACGAGCAGTACTTC; CDR3 protein: CAWSPNLGGSYEQYF; clone size: .; V gene: TRBV30; J gene: TRBJ2-7; D gene: .
CDR3 DNA: TGCGCCAGCAGCAGGACAGGGGGCGGAGCTTTCTTT; CDR3 protein: CASSRTGGGAFF; clone size: .; V gene: TRBV5-1; J gene: TRBJ1-1; D gene: TRBD1
CDR3 DNA: TGTGCCAGCAGTTACGCCACGGGGGCCAAAAACATTCAGTACTTC; CDR3 protein: CASSYATGAKNIQYF; clone size: .; V gene: TRBV6-5; J gene: TRBJ2-4; D gene: .
CDR3 DNA: TGTGCCAGCAGCTTGGGTCAGGGACAGATTAATGAAAAACTGTTTTTT; CDR3 protein: CASSLGQGQINEKLFF; clone size: .; V gene: TRBV5-8; J gene: TRBJ1-4; D gene: TRBD1
CDR3 DNA: TGTGCCAGCAGCCCCGCCGGGAGGTTCGAGCAGTACTTC; CDR3 protein: CASSPAGRFEQYF; clone size: few; V gene: TRBV9; J gene: TRBJ2-7; D gene: TRBD2
CDR3 DNA: TGTGCCAGCAGCCATGGCGGGCGGGCTGGCTATGGCTACACCTTC; CDR3 protein: CASSHGGRAGYGYTF; clone size: .; V gene: TRBV3-1/TRBV3-2; J gene: TRBJ1-2; D gene: .
CDR3 DNA: TGTGCCACCAGTGATCAGACATCTAACTATGGCTACACCTTC; CDR3 protein: CATSDQTSNYGYTF; clone size: .; V gene: TRBV24-1; J gene: TRBJ1-2; D gene: .
CDR3 DNA: TGTGCCAGCAGCTCAACAGACAGGGTAAACACTGAAGCTTTCTTT; CDR3 protein: CASSSTDRVNTEAFF; clone size: .; V gene: TRBV7-8; J gene: TRBJ1-1; D gene: TRBD1
CDR3 DNA: TGCGCCAGCTCGTGGACTAGCGGGCTCTACAATGAGCAGTTCTTC; CDR3 protein: CASSWTSGLYNEQFF; clone size: .; V gene: TRBV5-1; J gene: TRBJ2-1; D gene: TRBD2
CDR3 DNA: TGTGCCAGCAGTTTATATGGGACAGGACTAGCGGGGAAAAATGAGCAGTTCTTC; CDR3 protein: CASSLYGTGLAGKNEQFF; clone size: .; V gene: TRBV27; J gene: TRBJ2-1; D gene: TRBD2
CDR3 DNA: TGTGCCAGCTCACCACAGGGGCGAGGGGGATCTGGAAACACCATATATTTT; CDR3 protein: CASSPQGRGGSGNTIYF; clone size: .; V gene: TRBV18; J gene: TRBJ1-3; D gene: .
CDR3 DNA: TGTGCCTGGCGGATTTCGGGGGACGGTTCACCCCTCCACTTT; CDR3 protein: CAWRISGDGSPLHF; clone size: .; V gene: TRBV30; J gene: TRBJ1-6; D gene: .
CDR3 DNA: TGTGCCAGCTCAGGATCGAGCGACACTGAAGCTTTCTTT; CDR3 protein: CASSGSSDTEAFF; clone size: .; V gene: TRBV18; J gene: TRBJ1-1; D gene: .
CDR3 DNA: TGTGCCAGCAGCTTATACAGGGGGATGGCGGAGACCCAGTACTTC; CDR3 protein: CASSLYRGMAETQYF; clone size: .; V gene: TRBV5-4; J gene: TRBJ2-5; D gene: TRBD1
CDR3 DNA: TGTGCCAGCAGCTCCCCAGGGCCAACTAATGAAAAACTGTTTTTT; CDR3 protein: CASSSPGPTNEKLFF; clone size: many; V gene: TRBV9; J gene: TRBJ1-4; D gene: .
CDR3 DNA: TGTGCCAGCAGTGAATCGGGAGGGCGGACCACTGAAGCTTTCTTT; CDR3 protein: CASSESGGRTTEAFF; clone size: .; V gene: TRBV25-1; J gene: TRBJ1-1; D gene: .
CDR3 DNA: TGTGCCACCAGCAGACCGACAGGGGGGACAAACATTCAGTACTTC; CDR3 protein: CATSRPTGGTNIQYF; clone size: once; V gene: TRBV15; J gene: TRBJ2-4; D gene: TRBD1
CDR3 DNA: TGTGCCAGCAGCTTAGCCGGGACTAGGTCGGCCGGGGAGCTGTTTTTT; CDR3 protein: CASSLAGTRSAGELFF; clone size: .; V gene: TRBV7-2; J gene: TRBJ2-2; D gene: TRBD2
CDR3 DNA: TGCAGTGCTAGTGAGGGCCTCCACAGCGGTGAGCAGTTCTTC; CDR3 protein: CSASEGLHSGEQFF; clone size: .; V gene: TRBV20-1; J gene: TRBJ2-1; D gene: .
CDR3 DNA: TGTGCCAGCACCCCGACAGGGGGACTAAGGGGCTACACCTTC; CDR3 protein: CASTPTGGLRGYTF; clone size: .; V gene: TRBV5-6; J gene: TRBJ1-2; D gene: TRBD1
CDR3 DNA: TGTGCCAGCAGCTTCGAAGGCTACTATGGCTACACCTTC; CDR3 protein: CASSFEGYYGYTF; clone size: few; V gene: TRBV7-3; J gene: TRBJ1-2; D gene: .
CDR3 DNA: TGCAGTGCTAGTGTGGACATTGAGCAGTACTTC; CDR3 protein: CSASVDIEQYF; clone size: .; V gene: TRBV20-1; J gene: TRBJ2-7; D gene: .
CDR3 DNA: TGTGCCACCAGCAGAGACAAGGACTATGGCTACACCTTC; CDR3 protein: CATSRDKDYGYTF; clone size: once; V gene: TRBV15; J gene: TRBJ1-2; D gene: .
CDR3 DNA: TGTGCCAGTAGTCCCCTGAGGGAGCAGAATGAGCAGTTCTTC; CDR3 protein: CASSPLREQNEQFF; clone size: .; V gene: TRBV19; J gene: TRBJ2-1; D gene: .
CDR3 DNA: TGTGCCAGCAGTTACGACAGGAGAAATGAAAAACTGTTTTTT; CDR3 protein: CASSYDRRNEKLFF; clone size: .; V gene: TRBV6-5; J gene: TRBJ1-4; D gene: .
CDR3 DNA: TGTGCCAGCAACCACCGGCAGGGGGGAAACACCATATATTTT; CDR3 protein: CASNHRQGGNTIYF; clone size: few; V gene: TRBV4-2; J gene: TRBJ1-3; D gene: .
CDR3 DNA: TGCGCCAGCAATGAGGGGGGGACTAATGAAAAACTGTTTTTT; CDR3 protein: CASNEGGTNEKLFF; clone size: .; V gene: TRBV5-1; J gene: TRBJ1-4; D gene: .
CDR3 DNA: TGTGCCAGCAGCGTAGCGGGGGCGAATGAAAAACTGTTTTTT; CDR3 protein: CASSVAGANEKLFF; clone size: .; V gene: TRBV7-9; J gene: TRBJ1-4; D gene: .
CDR3 DNA: TGCGCCAGCAGCCAAGGCCCAGGGGACACCGGGGAGCTGTTTTTT; CDR3 protein: CASSQGPGDTGELFF; clone size: .; V gene: TRBV4-1; J gene: TRBJ2-2; D gene: .
CDR3 DNA: TGTGCCAGCAGCGGCCGGGGACACTCTGGAAACACCATATATTTT; CDR3 protein: CASSGRGHSGNTIYF; clone size: .; V gene: TRBV11-3; J gene: TRBJ1-3; D gene: .
CDR3 DNA: TGTGCCAGCAGCGTAGGACTAGCGGGGAACGGGGAGCTGTTTTTT; CDR3 protein: CASSVGLAGNGELFF; clone size: once; V gene: TRBV9; J gene: TRBJ2-2; D gene: TRBD2
CDR3 DNA: TGCGCCAGCAGTGCCGAGTTGAACACTGAAGCTTTCTTT; CDR3 protein: CASSAELNTEAFF; clone size: .; V gene: TRBV10-1; J gene: TRBJ1-1; D gene: .
CDR3 DNA: TGTGCCACCAGTGCACAGGGGGCTTATCAGCCCCAGCATTTT; CDR3 protein: CATSAQGAYQPQHF; clone size: .; V gene: TRBV24-1; J gene: TRBJ1-5; D gene: TRBD1
CDR3 DNA: TGTGCCAGCTCTCGCAGGGATCTGGAGACTGAAGCTTTCTTT; CDR3 protein: CASSRRDLETEAFF; clone size: .; V gene: TRBV18; J gene: TRBJ1-1; D gene: .
CDR3 DNA: TGCGCCAGCAGTGTCGATCGGGGGTCCTACGAGCAGTACTTC; CDR3 protein: CASSVDRGSYEQYF; clone size: .; V gene: TRBV10-2; J gene: TRBJ2-7; D gene: .
CDR3 DNA: TGCGCCAGGGGGACAGAACGTATGAACACTGAAGCTTTCTTT; CDR3 protein: CARGTERMNTEAFF; clone size: .; V gene: TRBV10-2; J gene: TRBJ1-1; D gene: TRBD1
CDR3 DNA: TGCGCCAGCAGCCATCTTACCCTAGATGAAAAACTGTTTTTT; CDR3 protein: CASSHLTLDEKLFF; clone size: .; V gene: TRBV4-1; J gene: TRBJ1-4; D gene: .
CDR3 DNA: TGTGCCAGCAACCCGATCGGATATCCTAACTATGGCTACACCTTC; CDR3 protein: CASNPIGYPNYGYTF; clone size: .; V gene: TRBV7-2; J gene: TRBJ1-2; D gene: .
CDR3 DNA: TGTGCCAGCAGCTTATTGGGGAGTTCTGCTCTAGCCAAAAACATTCAGTACTTC; CDR3 protein: CASSLLGSSALAKNIQYF; clone size: .; V gene: TRBV7-2; J gene: TRBJ2-4; D gene: .
CDR3 DNA: TGTGCCAGCAGCTTAGGACAGGGACGGGGAGATACGCAGTATTTT; CDR3 protein: CASSLGQGRGDTQYF; clone size: few; V gene: TRBV7-3; J gene: TRBJ2-3; D gene: TRBD1
CDR3 DNA: TGTGCCAGCAGCTTAGAATGGGGACAGCCCCAGCATTTT; CDR3 protein: CASSLEWGQPQHF; clone size: .; V gene: TRBV7-7; J gene: TRBJ1-5; D gene: .
CDR3 DNA: TGCGCCAGCGGCCGGGACAGGGGTGGCAATGAGCAGTTCTTC; CDR3 protein: CASGRDRGGNEQFF; clone size: few; V gene: TRBV4-1; J gene: TRBJ2-1; D gene: TRBD1
CDR3 DNA: TGTGCCAGTAGTATCGGACAGGGCTTGTACAATGAGCAGTTCTTC; CDR3 protein: CASSIGQGLYNEQFF; clone size: few; V gene: TRBV19; J gene: TRBJ2-1; D gene: TRBD1
CDR3 DNA: TGTGCCAGTAGGGAAACTAGCGGGGGGACGCTCTCCTACAATGAGCAGTTCTTC; CDR3 protein: CASRETSGGTLSYNEQFF; clone size: .; V gene: TRBV19; J gene: TRBJ2-1; D gene: TRBD2
CDR3 DNA: TGTGCCAGCAGCTTTTCAGGGAACACTGAAGCTTTCTTT; CDR3 protein: CASSFSGNTEAFF; clone size: once; V gene: TRBV5-8; J gene: TRBJ1-1; D gene: .
CDR3 DNA: TGTGCCAGTAGTATAGTAAGGCTCCAAGGGGAAGGCAATCAGCCCCAGCATTTT; CDR3 protein: CASSIVRLQGEGNQPQHF; clone size: .; V gene: TRBV19; J gene: TRBJ1-5; D gene: .
CDR3 DNA: TGTGCCAGCAGCGTAGGGAGCATAGTGAACACTGAAGCTTTCTTT; CDR3 protein: CASSVGSIVNTEAFF; clone size: .; V gene: TRBV9; J gene: TRBJ1-1; D gene: .